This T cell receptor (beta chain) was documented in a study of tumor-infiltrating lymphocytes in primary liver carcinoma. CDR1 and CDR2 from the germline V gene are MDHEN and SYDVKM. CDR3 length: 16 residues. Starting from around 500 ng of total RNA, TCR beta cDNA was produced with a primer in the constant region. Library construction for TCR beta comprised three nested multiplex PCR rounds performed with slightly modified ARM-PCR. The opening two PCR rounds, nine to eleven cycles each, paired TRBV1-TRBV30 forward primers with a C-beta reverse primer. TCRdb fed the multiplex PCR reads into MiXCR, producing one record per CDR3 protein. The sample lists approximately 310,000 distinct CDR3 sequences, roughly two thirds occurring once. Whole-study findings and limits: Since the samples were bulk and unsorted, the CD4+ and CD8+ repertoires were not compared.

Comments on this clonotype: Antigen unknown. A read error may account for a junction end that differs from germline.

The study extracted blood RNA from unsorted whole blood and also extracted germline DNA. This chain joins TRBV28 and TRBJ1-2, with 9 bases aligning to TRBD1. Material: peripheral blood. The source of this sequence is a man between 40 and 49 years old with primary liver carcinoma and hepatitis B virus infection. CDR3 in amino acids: CATSFTPETGGNGYTF. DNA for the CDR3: TGTGCCACCAGTTTCACCCCGGAAACAGGGGGCAATGGCTACACCTTC.